Included here is one TCR beta chain sequence, with context. Its specific antigen is unknown. Per-base quality was not reported, and no clone a single base away is much larger than it. According to the germline V gene, CDR1 reads SGHDT and CDR2 reads YYEEEE. V is cut back by 4 bases and J by 0 bases, with 8 bases in the junction unmatched. Its CDR3 holds 18 amino acids, cysteine through phenylalanine. The retained sequence is limited to the CDR3, 54 bases, with the frame set at the first base. TCRbeta CDR3 regions were amplified from genomic DNA by means of the immunoSEQ Assay, a bias-controlled multiplex PCR. In the authors' own workflow: The number of nucleated cells in each sample was estimated from the amplification of reference gene primers within the assay. To quantify the absolute abundance of each unique TCRbeta CDR3 rearrangement, sequence reads were collapsed and filtered. For each sample, productive Simpson clonality was calculated as the square root of Simpson's diversity index over productive rearrangements. Entries here come from immuneACCESS through TCRdb and include only in-frame sequences with V and J called. Some clones fail to appear in such tables; in the studies checked, an unresolved V gene covers under half of the shortfall, and the cause of the remainder is unknown. V and J calls and clone size come straight from that table; D and trimming were deduced from the DNA. The table for this sample lists around 250,000 clones; just under 90% of them were counted only once. The ten most abundant clones make up around 1% of the sample.

Participants in the prospective study were aged roughly 18 to 89 years, lived in about two dozen United States geographic areas, and enrolled through a virtual design. Cohort assignment in the prospective study relied on participant-reported clinical history from a screening survey and a study questionnaire. A participant counted as exposed if, within 2 weeks of entering the study, that participant had been in contact with someone who had a PCR-confirmed or clinician-diagnosed COVID-19 case. Mobile phlebotomists in the prospective study collected whole blood, serum and a nasopharyngeal or oropharyngeal swab from every participant. Participants in the prospective study had the option to provide additional blood draws and questionnaires over an approximately two-month period. Before DNA extraction, blood samples from the prospective study were shipped at room temperature or frozen. This sample was taken from a study of blood T cell repertoires in COVID-19 (dated by TCRdb to 2018 to 2020). Regarding the research as a whole: Samples covering the acute and convalescent phases of COVID-19 were provided by collaborators in the United States, Italy and Spain. The material from the prospective study consisted of cDNA or gDNA derived from T cells, B-cell-depleted T cells, or PBMCs. The dataset comprised deeply sampled blood TCRbeta repertoires from subjects exposed to, actively infected with, or recovered from COVID-19. A freely available public database, intended as a resource for researchers studying the immune response to SARS-CoV-2, is where the repertoires were released. Samples were obtained from the ongoing ImmuneRACE study (first 160 participants) and from 1,254 subjects provided by 6 global collaborators. Sample metadata almost always included a de-identified subject ID, COVID-19 status, age in years and sex. Where available, HLA class I and class II types were obtained from metadata supplied by the sample provider rather than from assay-based typing.

The paper as a whole reports these results and caveats: How much clinical and demographic metadata was included differed by source and by participant, and the metadata was provided uncurated.

The rearranged chain carries TRBV5-6 and TRBJ2-3; 13 bases in the middle match TRBD2. The origin of this receptor is a man aged 50 to 59 who had been exposed to COVID-19. Material for sequencing was PBMCs or T cells enriched from blood (not recorded which). CDR3 sequence: CASSLSTGLAGSTDTQYF. The nucleotide sequence is TGTGCCAGCAGCCTCTCGACGGGACTAGCGGGGAGCACAGATACGCAGTATTTT.